The text below deals with one T cell receptor (beta chain). Its antigen is unknown. The data originate from a study of T cell responses to AZD1222 COVID-19 vaccine. The germline V gene has CDR1 SGHVS and CDR2 FQNEAQ. The CDR3 runs 15 residues. The V end was cut by 5 bases, the J end by 7 bases, with 17 bases between. Study-wide results and caveats: Just five or six AZD1222 recipients were seropositive at baseline. Reports indicate that nearly half of spike-specific TCRs are directed at unmutated variant regions.

Sequenced by immunoSEQ multiplex PCR; TCRdb stores in-frame clones only, minus some. The sample consists of 100,000 or so clones, 87% of them appearing once. This chain uses TRBV7-8 with TRBJ2-2; no clear D. The sample consisted of peripheral blood, taken on day 0 of MenACWY control vaccination. The TCR was taken from an adult in good health. The CDR3: CASSRRSKLLGELFF. The CDR3 coding sequence is TGTGCCAGCAGCCGTCGATCCAAACTCCTCGGGGAGCTGTTTTTT. The full variable domain, in which reference TRBV7-8 and TRBJ2-2 provide the parts outside the CDR3, is GAGVSQSPRYKVAKRGQDVALRCDPISGHVSLFWYQQALGQGPEFLTYFQNEAQLDKSGLPSDRFFAERPEGSVSTLKIQRTQQEDSAVYLCASSRRSKLLGELFFGEGSRLTVL.